The 14 T cell receptor beta chains below come from one sample, sequenced in a study of shared clonotypes between healthy human individuals. Only in-frame clones appear in the TCRdb table, and some are missing; sequencing was by immunoSEQ multiplex PCR. The sample shows about 580,000 clones, 95% to 98% of them seen only once. Naive CD8 cells lacked CD45RO and underwent positive selection for CCR7, leaving out terminally differentiated effector memory CD45RA+ cells. Material for sequencing was naive CD8+ T cells sorted from blood. The receptors derive from a man younger than 45 in good health.

The V call is TRBV28, the J call TRBJ2-1, with TRBD2 matching over 8 bases. Germline lookup yields CDR1 MDHEN and CDR2 SYDVKM. The length of the CDR3 is 15 residues. The CDR3 DNA follows: TGTGCTATAAGGGAGGTTATAGCGGGATTCAATGAGCAGTTCTTC. Protein: CAIREVIAGFNEQFF.

Points on this clone: The same CDR3 also results from other DNA sequences found in this sample. The chain couples TRBV30 to TRBJ2-7; D possibly matches TRBD1 or TRBD2 (5 bases each). Germline CDR1 GTSNPN, CDR2 SVGIG (reference sequence). CDR3 size: 11 residues. V was clipped by 5 bases and J by 3 bases, with 8 bases between them. CDR3: CAWGGFYEQYF. CDR3 sequence (DNA): TGTGCCTGGGGGGGTTTCTACGAGCAGTACTTC.

The chain is built from TRBV7-9 and TRBJ2-7; tentative D call: TRBD2 (5 bases). V lost 3 bases, J lost 2 bases, and 11 bases lay in between. This CDR3 contains 14 residues. Germline-derived CDR1 and CDR2 are SEHNR and FQNEAQ (reference sequence). In DNA, the CDR3 is TGTGCCAGCAGCTTGGAAGCGGTCACCTACGAGCAGTACTTC. It specifies CASSLEAVTYEQYF.

V and J are TRBV27 and TRBJ2-7; 7 nucleotides align to TRBD1. CDR3 length: 14 amino acids. CDR1 and CDR2 (germline): MNHEY, SMNVEV (reference sequence). The trim removed 4 bases at V and 2 bases at J, leaving 5 bases unmatched. CDR3 coding DNA: TGTGCCAGCAGTTCTGGACAGGTTCCCTACGAGCAGTACTTC. Protein: CASSSGQVPYEQYF.

The chain carries TRBV2 and TRBJ1-2, with TRBD1 as a possible D gene (6 bases). This CDR3 is 12 amino acids long. V was clipped by 8 bases and J by 2 bases, with 9 bases between them. Germline-derived CDR1 and CDR2 are SNHLY and FYNNEI. The CDR3, as DNA: TGTGCCAGCCCCCAGGGGAACTATGGCTACACCTTC. This encodes CASPQGNYGYTF. The variable domain in full, completed from reference TRBV2 and TRBJ1-2, reads EPEVTQTPSHQVTQMGQEVILRCVPISNHLYFYWYRQILGQKVEFLVSFYNNEISEKSEIFDDQFSVERPDGSNFTLKIRSTKLEDSAMYFCASPQGNYGYTFGSGTRLTVV.

The chain joins TRBV9 to TRBJ2-5; D might be TRBD2 (5 bases). The CDR3 extends over 14 amino acids. V was pared by 0 bases and J by 1 base, with 7 bases between. Germline CDR1 and CDR2: SGDLS and YYNGEE. CDR3 bases: TGTGCCAGCAGCGTAGACGGGATCCAAGAGACCCAGTACTTC. Its translation is CASSVDGIQETQYF.

V usage is TRBV6-1 and J usage is TRBJ2-7; possibly TRBD1 for D (5 bases). CDR3 length equals 13 residues. Trimming cost V 7 bases and J 3 bases, with 13 bases left between them. CDR1 is MNHNS and CDR2 is SASEGT in the germline V gene. The CDR3 DNA is TGTGCCAGCAACACGAAACAGGACTACGAGCAGTACTTC. This gives the protein CASNTKQDYEQYF.

This sequence joins TRBV21-1 and TRBJ2-7; TRBD1, the table's D call, was not compared with the DNA. TRBV21-1 is given as a pseudogene. This CDR3 has 15 residues. The CDR3 nucleotides read TGTGCCAGCAGCAAAGTTCGGACAGGGACCTACGAGCAGTACTTC. The encoded protein is CASSKVRTGTYEQYF.

The rearrangement joins TRBV6-1 to TRBJ2-5; D possibly uses TRBD1 or TRBD2 (6 bases each). CDR1 is MNHNS, CDR2 SASEGT, per germline. This CDR3 has 18 amino acids. Trimming pared 4 bases from V and 0 bases from J, leaving 21 bases between. CDR3 sequence: CASSAGHPGDLYQETQYF. The CDR3 DNA follows: TGTGCCAGCAGTGCGGGACACCCGGGGGACCTGTACCAAGAGACCCAGTACTTC.

The chain links TRBV2 to TRBJ2-7; 10 nucleotides agree with TRBD2. The germline V gene has CDR1 SNHLY and CDR2 FYNNEI. Trimming cost V 0 bases and J 4 bases; bases outside gene matches: 6. This CDR3 is 16 amino acids long. The CDR3 coding sequence is TGTGCCAGCAGTGAAGCTGCGAGCGGGAGGGTTTACGAGCAGTACTTC. Amino acid sequence: CASSEAASGRVYEQYF.

The chain couples TRBV19 to TRBJ2-1, with 13 bases matching TRBD2. V lost 6 bases to trimming and J lost 5 bases; unmatched junction nucleotides: 16. Germline V lookup: CDR1 LNHDA, CDR2 SQIVND (reference sequence). The CDR3 runs to 19 residues. CDR3 DNA sequence: TGTGCCAGTAGGAAAAGTCCACTAGCGGGAGGGCCACGGCACAATGAGCAGTTCTTC. This gives the protein CASRKSPLAGGPRHNEQFF.

The rearrangement uses TRBV13 and TRBJ2-7; 8 positions match TRBD1. V lost 4 bases and J lost 2; bases outside the gene matches: 4. The CDR3 totals 14 residues. CDR1 is PRHDT and CDR2 is FYEKMQ in the germline V gene (reference sequence). The CDR3 loop reads CASSSGQATYEQYF. For the CDR3, the DNA is TGTGCCAGCAGCTCGGGACAGGCTACCTACGAGCAGTACTTC.

This clone was counted a single time. The chain combines TRBV13 with TRBJ2-7; D is ambiguous. The CDR3 is made up of 13 amino acids. CDR1 PRHDT and CDR2 FYEKMQ come from the germline V gene (reference sequence). Trimming stripped 5 bases from V and 1 base from J, with 9 bases between. The DNA of the CDR3 is TGTGCCAGCAGCGAGGTGGGATCCTACGAGCAGTACTTC. Translated: CASSEVGSYEQYF.

The chain links TRBV7-2 to TRBJ2-1; D is unclear. CDR3 size: 13 residues. Germline V CDR1 and CDR2: SGHTA, FQGNSA. Trimming cost V 8 bases and J 8 bases, with 16 bases left between them. The CDR3 coding sequence is TGTGCCAGCCAAGACGTAGGGCCCGATGAGCAGTTCTTC. It is translated as CASQDVGPDEQFF.